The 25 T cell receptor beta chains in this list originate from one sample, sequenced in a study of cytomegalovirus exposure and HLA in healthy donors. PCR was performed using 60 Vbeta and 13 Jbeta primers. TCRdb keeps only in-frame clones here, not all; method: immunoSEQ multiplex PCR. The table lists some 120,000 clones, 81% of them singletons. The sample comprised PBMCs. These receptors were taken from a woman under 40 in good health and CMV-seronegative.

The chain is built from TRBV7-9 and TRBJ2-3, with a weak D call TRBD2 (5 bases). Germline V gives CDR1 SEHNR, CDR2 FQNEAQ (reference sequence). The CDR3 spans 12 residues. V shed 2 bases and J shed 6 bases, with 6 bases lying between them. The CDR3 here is CASSLSGDTQYF. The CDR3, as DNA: TGTGCCAGCAGCTTAAGCGGCGATACGCAGTATTTT.

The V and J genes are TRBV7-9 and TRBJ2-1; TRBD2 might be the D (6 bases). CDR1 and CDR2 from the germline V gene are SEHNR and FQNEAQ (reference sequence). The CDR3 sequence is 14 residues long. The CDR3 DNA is TGTGCTTCCGACGCGGGAATCTCCTACAATGAGCAGTTCTTC. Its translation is CASDAGISYNEQFF.

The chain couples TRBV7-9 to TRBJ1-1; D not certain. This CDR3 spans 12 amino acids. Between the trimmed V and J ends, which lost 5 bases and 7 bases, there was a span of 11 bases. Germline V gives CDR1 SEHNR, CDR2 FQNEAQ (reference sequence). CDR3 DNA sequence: TGTGCCAGCAGCGCCTCTCGAGTTGAAGCTTTCTTT. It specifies CASSASRVEAFF.

CDR3 DNA: TGTGCCTGGACTGGACTGGAAGAGACCCAGTACTTC. This codes for CAWTGLEETQYF. The V and J genes are TRBV30 and TRBJ2-5; the D gene is possibly TRBD2 (5 bases). The CDR3 totals 12 residues. The germline V gene has CDR1 GTSNPN and CDR2 SVGIG (reference sequence). V lost 4 bases to trimming and J lost 3 bases, with 9 bases between them.

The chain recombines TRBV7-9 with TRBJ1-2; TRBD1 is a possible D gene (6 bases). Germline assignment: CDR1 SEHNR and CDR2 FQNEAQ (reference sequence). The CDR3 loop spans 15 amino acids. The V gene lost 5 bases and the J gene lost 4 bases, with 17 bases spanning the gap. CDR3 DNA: TGTGCCAGCAGCCTGTCAATGGGGGCTCGCTATGGCTACACCTTC. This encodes CASSLSMGARYGYTF.

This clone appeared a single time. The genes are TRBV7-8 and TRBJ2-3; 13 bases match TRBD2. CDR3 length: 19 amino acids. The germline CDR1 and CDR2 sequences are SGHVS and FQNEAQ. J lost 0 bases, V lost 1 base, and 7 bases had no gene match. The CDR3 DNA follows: TGTGCCAGCAGCTTAGAGGAAGGGACTAGCGGGACTAGCACAGATACGCAGTATTTT. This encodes CASSLEEGTSGTSTDTQYF.

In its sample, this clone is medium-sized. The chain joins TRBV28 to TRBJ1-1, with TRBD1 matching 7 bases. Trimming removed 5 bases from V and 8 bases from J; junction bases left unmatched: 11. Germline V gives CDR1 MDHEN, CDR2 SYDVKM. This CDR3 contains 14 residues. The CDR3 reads CASSLFIRDREAFF. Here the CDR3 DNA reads TGTGCCAGCAGTCTATTTATTAGGGACAGAGAAGCTTTCTTT.

This CDR3 reads CATDGGTNYGYTF. The CDR3, as DNA: TGTGCCACCGACGGAGGAACTAACTATGGCTACACCTTC. V is TRBV19 and J is TRBJ1-2; no reliable D call. Germline V lookup: CDR1 LNHDA, CDR2 SQIVND (reference sequence). The CDR3 has 13 amino acids. V shed 10 bases and J shed 0 bases, with 12 bases lying between them.

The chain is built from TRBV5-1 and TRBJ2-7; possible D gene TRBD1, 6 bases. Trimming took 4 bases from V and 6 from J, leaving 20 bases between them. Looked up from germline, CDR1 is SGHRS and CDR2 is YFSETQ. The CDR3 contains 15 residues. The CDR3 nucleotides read TGCGCCAGCAGCCCAACGACAGGCCTCGTGGGCGAGCAGTACTTC. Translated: CASSPTTGLVGEQYF.

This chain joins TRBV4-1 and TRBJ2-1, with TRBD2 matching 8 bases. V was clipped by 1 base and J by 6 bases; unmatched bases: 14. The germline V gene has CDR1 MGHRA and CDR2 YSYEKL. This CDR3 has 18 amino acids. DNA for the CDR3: TGCGCCAGCAGCCAAGTTTCGTTGGGAGCGGGAGATCTCAATGAGCAGTTCTTC. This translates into CASSQVSLGAGDLNEQFF.

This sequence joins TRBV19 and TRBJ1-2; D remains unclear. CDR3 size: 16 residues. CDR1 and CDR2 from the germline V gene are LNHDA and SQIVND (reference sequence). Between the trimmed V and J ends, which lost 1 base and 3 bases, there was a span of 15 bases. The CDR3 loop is CASSIVPGSFDYGYTF. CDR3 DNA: TGTGCCAGTAGTATAGTACCGGGATCCTTCGACTATGGCTACACCTTC.

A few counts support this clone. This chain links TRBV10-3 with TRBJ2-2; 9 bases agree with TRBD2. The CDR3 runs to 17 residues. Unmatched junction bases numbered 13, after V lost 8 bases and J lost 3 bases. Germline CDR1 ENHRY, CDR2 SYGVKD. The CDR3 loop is CAIATTGLAGHTGELFF. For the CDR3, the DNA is TGTGCCATCGCGACTACGGGACTAGCCGGGCACACCGGGGAGCTGTTTTTT.

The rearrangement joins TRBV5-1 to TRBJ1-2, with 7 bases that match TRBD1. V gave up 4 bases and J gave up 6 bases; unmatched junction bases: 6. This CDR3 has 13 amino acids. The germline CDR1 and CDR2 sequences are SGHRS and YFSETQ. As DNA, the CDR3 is TGCGCCAGCAGCCTGACAGGGCGGGATGGCTACACCTTC. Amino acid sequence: CASSLTGRDGYTF.

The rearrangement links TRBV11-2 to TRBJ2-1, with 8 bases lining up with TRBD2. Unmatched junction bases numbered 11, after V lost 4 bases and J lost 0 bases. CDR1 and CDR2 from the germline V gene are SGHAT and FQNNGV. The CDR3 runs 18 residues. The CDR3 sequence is CASSSRGGDQSSYNEQFF. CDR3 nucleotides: TGTGCCAGCAGCTCCCGGGGGGGCGACCAGAGCTCCTACAATGAGCAGTTCTTC.

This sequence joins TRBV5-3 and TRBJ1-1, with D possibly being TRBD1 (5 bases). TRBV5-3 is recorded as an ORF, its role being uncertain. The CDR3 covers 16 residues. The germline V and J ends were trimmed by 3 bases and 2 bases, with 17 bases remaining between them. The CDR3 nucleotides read TGTGCCAGAAGCTGGAACCGAGACAGACATAACACTGAAGCTTTCTTT. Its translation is CARSWNRDRHNTEAFF.

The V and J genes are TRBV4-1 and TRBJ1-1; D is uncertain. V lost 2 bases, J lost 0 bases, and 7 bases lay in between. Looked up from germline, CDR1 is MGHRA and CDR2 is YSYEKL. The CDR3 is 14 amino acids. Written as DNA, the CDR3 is TGCGCCAGCAGCCAACTCGGGATGAACACTGAAGCTTTCTTT. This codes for CASSQLGMNTEAFF.

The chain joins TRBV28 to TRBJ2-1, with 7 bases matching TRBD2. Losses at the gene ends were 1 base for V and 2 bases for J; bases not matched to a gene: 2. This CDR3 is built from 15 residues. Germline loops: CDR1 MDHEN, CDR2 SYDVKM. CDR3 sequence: CASSLSSGTYNEQFF. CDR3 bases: TGTGCCAGCAGTTTATCTAGCGGAACCTACAATGAGCAGTTCTTC. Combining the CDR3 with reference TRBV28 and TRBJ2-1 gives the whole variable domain DVKVTQSSRYLVKRTGEKVFLECVQDMDHENMFWYRQDPGLGLRLIYFSYDVKMKEKGDIPEGYSVSREKKERFSLILESASTNQTSMYLCASSLSSGTYNEQFFGPGTRLTVL.

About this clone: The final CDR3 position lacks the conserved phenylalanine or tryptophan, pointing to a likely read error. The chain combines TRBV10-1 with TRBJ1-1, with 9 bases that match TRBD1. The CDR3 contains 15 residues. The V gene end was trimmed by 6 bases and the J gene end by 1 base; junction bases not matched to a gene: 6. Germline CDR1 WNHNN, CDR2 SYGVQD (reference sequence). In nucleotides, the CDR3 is TGCGCCAGCAGACCGGACAGGGGATCGAACACTGAAGCTTTCCTT. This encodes CASRPDRGSNTEAFL.

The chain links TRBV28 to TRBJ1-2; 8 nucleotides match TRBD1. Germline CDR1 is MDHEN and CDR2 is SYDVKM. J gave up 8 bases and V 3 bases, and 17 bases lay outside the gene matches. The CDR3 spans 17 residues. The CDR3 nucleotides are TGTGCCAGCAGTTTGGAGATCGGCAGGGGGCGCCTTTGGGGCTACACCTTC. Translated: CASSLEIGRGRLWGYTF.

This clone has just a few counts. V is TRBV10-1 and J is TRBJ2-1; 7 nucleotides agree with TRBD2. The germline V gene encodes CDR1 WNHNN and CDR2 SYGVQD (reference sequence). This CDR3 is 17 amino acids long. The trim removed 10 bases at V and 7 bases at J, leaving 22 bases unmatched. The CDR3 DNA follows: TGCGCCACCGAAAGAGAAAGTCGGGATGGACTAGTGAATGAGCAGTTCTTC. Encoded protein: CATERESRDGLVNEQFF.

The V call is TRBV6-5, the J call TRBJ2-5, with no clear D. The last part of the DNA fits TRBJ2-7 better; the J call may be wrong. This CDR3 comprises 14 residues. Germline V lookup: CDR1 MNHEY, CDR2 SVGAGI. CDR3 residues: CASKATSSHYEQYF. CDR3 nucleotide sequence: TGTGCCAGCAAAGCCACCTCATCTCACTACGAGCAGTACTTC.

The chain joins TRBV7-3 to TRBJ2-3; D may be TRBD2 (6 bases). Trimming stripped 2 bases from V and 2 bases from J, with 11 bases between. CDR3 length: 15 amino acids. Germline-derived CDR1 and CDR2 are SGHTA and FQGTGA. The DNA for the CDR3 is TGTGCCAGCAGCTTATTGGGAGGCACCACAGATACGCAGTATTTT. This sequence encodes CASSLLGGTTDTQYF.

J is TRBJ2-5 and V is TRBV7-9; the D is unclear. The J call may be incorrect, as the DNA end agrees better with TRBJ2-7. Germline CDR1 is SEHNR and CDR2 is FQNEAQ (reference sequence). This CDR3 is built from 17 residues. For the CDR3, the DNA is TGTGCCAGCAGCTCGACCCTTTCCAGCGCGCTCTCCTACGAGCAGTACTTC. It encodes CASSSTLSSALSYEQYF.

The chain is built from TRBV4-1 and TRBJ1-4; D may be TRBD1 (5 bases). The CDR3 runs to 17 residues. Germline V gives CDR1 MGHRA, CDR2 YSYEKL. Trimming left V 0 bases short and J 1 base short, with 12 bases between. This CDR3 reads CASSQERGVRTNEKLFF. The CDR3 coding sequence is TGCGCCAGCAGCCAAGAACGGGGGGTAAGAACTAATGAAAAACTGTTTTTT.

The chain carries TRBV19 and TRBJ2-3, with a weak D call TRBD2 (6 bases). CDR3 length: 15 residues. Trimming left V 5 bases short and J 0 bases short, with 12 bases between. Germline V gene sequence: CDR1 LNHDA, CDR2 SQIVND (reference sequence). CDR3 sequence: CASSRSGTSTDTQYF. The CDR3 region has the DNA TGTGCCAGTAGTCGGTCCGGGACTAGCACAGATACGCAGTATTTT.